These 5 T cell receptor beta chains came from one sample sequenced in a study of T cell repertoires in cytomegalovirus infection. TCRdb passed the reads through MiXCR, listing each CDR3 protein once. The sample includes 200,000 to 300,000 distinct CDR3 sequences, roughly 15% of them seen just once. The sample comprised PBMCs. The receptors here all came from a human donor in good health (CMV status not recorded). Some clones in this sample may be carry-over from other donors' samples.

This chain uses TRBV7-3 with TRBJ2-1, with 12 bases aligning to TRBD1. V was clipped by 4 bases and J by 5 bases; unmatched bases: 9. The CDR3 runs to 17 residues. Germline V gene data show CDR1 as SGHTA and CDR2 as FQGTGA. The CDR3 reads CASSSTTGTGGHNEQFF. In DNA, the CDR3 is TGTGCCAGCAGCTCGACGACCGGGACAGGGGGCCACAATGAGCAGTTCTTC.

This clonotype has ten or more counts. The V gene is TRBV7-9, the J gene TRBJ1-5; a weak D match, TRBD1 (6 bases). CDR3 length: 16 residues. Trimming shortened V by 5 bases and J by 2 bases, and 16 bases separated the two germline ends. CDR1 is SEHNR, CDR2 FQNEAQ, per germline (reference sequence). The CDR3 here is CASSPGAGEGNQPQHF. In DNA form, the CDR3 reads TGTGCCAGCAGCCCTGGGGCAGGGGAGGGCAATCAGCCCCAGCATTTT.

The chain recombines TRBV15 with TRBJ2-1; 8 nucleotides match TRBD2. The CDR3 covers 19 residues. The germline CDR1 and CDR2 sequences are LNHNV and YYDKDF (reference sequence). The V segment lost 3 bases and the J segment 8 bases; nucleotides outside the gene matches: 21. The DNA of the CDR3 is TGTGCCACCAGCAGGGAGGCGGGAGGCGGGCCCCGGGGGGACGATGAGCAGTTCTTC. Protein product: CATSREAGGGPRGDDEQFF.

The rearrangement uses TRBV2 and TRBJ1-1, with 7 bases that match TRBD1. V gave up 7 bases and J gave up 1 base; unmatched junction bases: 6. CDR1 is SNHLY, CDR2 FYNNEI, per germline. The CDR3 has 14 amino acids. CDR3 in amino acids: CASKRQGSNTEAFF. CDR3 DNA: TGTGCCAGCAAGCGACAGGGCTCGAACACTGAAGCTTTCTTT. Variable domain in full (rest from reference TRBV2 and TRBJ1-1): EPEVTQTPSHQVTQMGQEVILRCVPISNHLYFYWYRQILGQKVEFLVSFYNNEISEKSEIFDDQFSVERPDGSNFTLKIRSTKLEDSAMYFCASKRQGSNTEAFFGQGTRLTVV.

Ten or more counts support this clonotype. V usage is TRBV12-3 or TRBV12-4 and J usage is TRBJ1-1; no definite D call. The CDR3 extends over 13 amino acids. V was shortened by 4 bases and J by 2 bases, with 8 bases between the two germline ends. The CDR3 sequence: CASSSWANTEAFF. The CDR3 DNA reads as TGTGCCAGCAGTTCGTGGGCAAACACTGAAGCTTTCTTT.